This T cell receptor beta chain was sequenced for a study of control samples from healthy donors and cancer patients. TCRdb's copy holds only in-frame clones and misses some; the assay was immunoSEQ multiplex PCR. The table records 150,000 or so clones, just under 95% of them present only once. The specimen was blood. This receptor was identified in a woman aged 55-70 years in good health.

For the CDR3, the DNA is TGTGCCAGCAGCTTAGGGGCCGGGCGACTGAACACTGAAGCTTTCTTT. Translating gives CASSLGAGRLNTEAFF. The chain couples TRBV7-9 to TRBJ1-1; D is undetermined. Germline V CDR1 and CDR2: SEHNR, FQNEAQ (reference sequence). The CDR3 totals 16 residues. Trimming shortened V by 1 base and J by 0 bases, and 12 bases separated the two germline ends.